This TCR beta chain is drawn from a study of OX40 agonist ivuxolimab in advanced cancers. About the study: Anti-PD-1, anti-PD-L1 or anti-CTLA-4 therapy given earlier was allowed, and roughly 40% had some.

The germline gives CDR1 SGHAT, CDR2 FQNNGV. The CDR3 sequence is 15 residues long. V dropped 5 bases and J dropped 2 bases, with 13 bases sitting between them. The protocol was immunoSEQ multiplex PCR, while the TCRdb copy is restricted to in-frame clones and leaves out a portion. The data hold about 26,000 clones, with roughly 90% observed a single time. Samples were taken at baseline and on day 1 of cycles 4 and 7. This chain uses TRBV11-2 with TRBJ1-5; maybe TRBD1 (5 bases). The TCR sequence derives from an adult with an advanced solid tumor such as melanoma, head and neck, liver or kidney cancer. Specimen: CD4+ or CD8+ T cells sorted from blood, collected in a trial of the OX40 agonist ivuxolimab. The CDR3 protein is CASSPADRGNQPQHF. CDR3 nucleotide sequence: TGTGCCAGCAGCCCGGCCGACAGAGGCAATCAGCCCCAGCATTTT.